This TCR beta chain was captured by sequencing in a study of cytomegalovirus exposure and HLA in healthy donors. Study results and caveats: Several of the most significant clusters were apparently associated with common viral pathogens in a later analysis.

To note about this clone: The antigen is unknown.

The germline V and J ends were trimmed by 4 bases and 10 bases, with 16 bases remaining between them. The CDR3 has 13 amino acids. In germline, CDR1 is SGHAT, CDR2 FQNNGV. The PCR ran on 60 Vbeta and 13 Jbeta primers. Assay: immunoSEQ multiplex PCR; the TCRdb copy retains only in-frame clones and omits some. The sample includes over 200,000 clones, 70% of them seen just once. The receptor comes from a middle-aged man in good health and CMV-seropositive. The rearrangement joins TRBV11-2 to TRBJ1-2, with D perhaps matching TRBD1 (5 bases). The source material was PBMCs. CDR3: CASSSVRALPYTF. CDR3 coding DNA: TGTGCCAGCAGCTCGGTCAGGGCTTTACCCTACACCTTC.